This T cell receptor beta chain emerged from a study of shared clonotypes between healthy human individuals. Study-wide background: Donor ages ranged 18 to 49 years: a couple of women, a few men.

Clones were read by immunoSEQ multiplex PCR, and TCRdb kept only the in-frame ones, dropping some. Of a few hundred thousand clones listed, roughly 70% are singletons. The donor population consisted of healthy HIV-negative adults with no recent acute infections or vaccinations. Every contributor of samples was a Caucasian grown-up residing in Nashville, Tennessee. About this clone: What it recognizes is unknown.

Findings and caveats of the study: Relative to their counterparts shared across all four donors, non-shared clonotypes exhibited diminished generation probabilities.

The TCR comes from a man under 40 in good health. The material sequenced was memory CD4+ T cells sorted from blood. Subset noted: CD45RA-negative fraction.

The CDR3 DNA sequence: TGTGCCAGCTTTGGGGGGTACGAGCAGTACTTC. Its translation: CASFGGYEQYF. The genes are TRBV28 and TRBJ2-7; D might be TRBD2 (6 bases). Deletions cut 8 bases from V and 4 bases from J, with 9 bases between. The CDR3 is 11 amino acids. Germline CDR1 and CDR2: MDHEN and SYDVKM.